This T cell receptor beta chain was captured by sequencing in a study of T-cell memory formation after mild COVID-19. The wider study: TCR clusters largely stayed donor specific. The study's findings and limits: Memory from before infection featured some responding clones, which suggests cross-reactive memory joined.

This clonotype occurred a few times. Its specificity is not known. Each CDR3 protein gets one entry after TCRdb re-called the 5' RACE reads with MiXCR. The profile shows roughly 250,000 distinct CDR3 sequences, over 15% of them singletons. Trimming cost V 0 bases and J 9 bases, with 7 bases left between them. The V gene's germline CDR1 is LGHDT and CDR2 YNNKEL (reference sequence). The CDR3 is 12 residues long. V is TRBV3-1 and J is TRBJ2-3, with D uncertain. Sequenced sample: PBMCs or a T cell subset sorted from them (not recorded which). This receptor was taken from a young man who had mild COVID-19 (a few samples of this study predate the infection). Cell type and time point are not known. CDR3 DNA: TGTGCCAGCAGCCAAGAACCCAGGACGCAGTATTTT. It specifies CASSQEPRTQYF.